Below are 8 T cell receptor beta chains sequenced from a single sample in a study of blood T cell repertoires in COVID-19. Method: immunoSEQ multiplex PCR; TCRdb's copy keeps in-frame clones and lacks some. The repertoire holds some 120,000 clones, with about 90% as singletons. Sequencing was carried out using peripheral blood. The receptors shown here come from a man aged 45-60 years with COVID-19, enrolled during active disease.

This chain links TRBV5-5 with TRBJ1-1; TRBD1 agrees at 11 bases. The CDR3 runs 16 residues. Germline assignment: CDR1 SGHKS and CDR2 YYEKEE (reference sequence). With V trimmed by 4 bases and J by 0 bases, 5 bases remained unmatched. The CDR3: CASSLGTGGMNTEAFF. CDR3 nucleotide sequence: TGTGCCAGCAGCCTAGGGACAGGGGGTATGAACACTGAAGCTTTCTTT.

The chain recombines TRBV7-3 with TRBJ2-5, with a tentative D call TRBD1 (7 bases). This CDR3 region has 15 residues. Germline loops: CDR1 SGHTA, CDR2 FQGTGA. Deletions cut 5 bases from V and 7 bases from J, with 20 bases between. The CDR3 loop reads CASSLTGTGEATQYF. CDR3 DNA: TGTGCCAGCAGCCTGACCGGCACAGGGGAGGCGACCCAGTACTTC. The whole variable domain, filled in from reference TRBV7-3 and TRBJ2-5, reads GAGVSQTPSNKVTEKGKYVELRCDPISGHTALYWYRQSLGQGPEFLIYFQGTGAADDSGLPNDRFFAVRPEGSVSTLKIQRTERGDSAVYLCASSLTGTGEATQYFGPGTRLLVL.

The chain employs TRBV19 and TRBJ2-3; tentative D call: TRBD2 (5 bases). Germline CDR1 LNHDA, CDR2 SQIVND (reference sequence). The CDR3 has 14 amino acids. V lost 10 bases and J 0 bases, leaving 14 bases between the germline ends. CDR3 DNA: TGTGCCACTAAACCGGGATCTAGCACAGATACGCAGTATTTT. As protein: CATKPGSSTDTQYF.

This clone was detected once. The CDR3 nucleotides read TGCGCCAGCAGCCAGACAGCGCTTGAATCAGATACGCAGTATTTT. Amino acid sequence: CASSQTALESDTQYF. The gene calls are TRBV5-1 and TRBJ2-3; D is possibly TRBD1 (5 bases). Germline lookup yields CDR1 SGHRS and CDR2 YFSETQ. The ends were cut back, 4 bases at V and 4 bases at J, with 16 bases in the middle. There are 15 residues in the CDR3. Based on the CDR3 plus reference TRBV5-1 and TRBJ2-3, the full variable domain is KAGVTQTPRYLIKTRGQQVTLSCSPISGHRSVSWYQQTPGQGLQFLFEYFSETQRNKGNFPGRFSGRQFSNSRSEMNVSTLELGDSALYLCASSQTALESDTQYFGPGTRLTVL.

This clone was seen just once. This chain joins TRBV5-1 and TRBJ2-2; TRBD1 might be the D (6 bases). The CDR3 consists of 15 residues. Germline CDR1 reads SGHRS; CDR2 reads YFSETQ. V was cut by 3 bases and J by 0 bases, with 9 bases left in between. The CDR3 nucleotides read TGCGCCAGCAGCTCCGGGACAACGAACACCGGGGAGCTGTTTTTT. It codes for CASSSGTTNTGELFF.

This chain joins TRBV6-5 and TRBJ1-3; D gene uncertain. The germline V gene has CDR1 MNHEY and CDR2 SVGAGI. V lost 7 bases, J lost 0 bases, and 13 bases lay in between. CDR3 size: 15 residues. The CDR3 DNA reads as TGTGCCAGCACGGAGGGCAGTATCTCTGGAAACACCATATATTTT. It codes for CASTEGSISGNTIYF.

The V gene is TRBV27, the J gene TRBJ2-7, with TRBD2 matching 12 bases. The V and J ends lost 7 bases and 1 base, in that order; junction bases with no gene match: 2. The V gene's germline CDR1 is MNHEY and CDR2 SMNVEV (reference sequence). CDR3 size: 14 residues. The CDR3 DNA reads TGTGCCAGCAAGCTAGCGGGAGGGTCCTACGAGCAGTACGTC. Translated: CASKLAGGSYEQYV.

This chain joins TRBV11-2 and TRBJ1-1; D not certain. Germline V lookup: CDR1 SGHAT, CDR2 FQNNGV. The CDR3 spans 12 residues. The ends were cut back, 3 bases at V and 4 bases at J, with 6 bases in the middle. The CDR3 is CASSFLGTEAFF. The DNA for the CDR3 is TGTGCCAGCAGCTTTCTAGGCACTGAAGCTTTCTTT.